This TCR beta chain was recovered during a study of T-cell reconstitution after alpha-beta-depleted transplantation in children. Points from the study as a whole: Diversity and T-cell counts at one year after transplant derived mostly from new T cells.

Turning to this clonotype: What it recognizes is unknown.

Unique molecular identifiers were built into the TCRbeta library. TCRdb independently ran MiXCR on the PCR reads; one entry per CDR3 protein. The table has hundreds of thousands of distinct CDR3 sequences, under 15% seen once; the top ten hold 0.79%. The CDR3 is made up of 16 amino acids. CDR1 and CDR2 (germline): ENHRY, SYGVKD. V gave up 5 bases and J gave up 6 bases; unmatched junction bases: 16. The clonotype comes from a girl aged 2 to 9 with congenital amegakaryocytic thrombocytopenia, due to receive a stem cell transplant. The chain has TRBV10-3 and TRBJ2-7, with TRBD2 identical over 7 bases. This specimen consisted of PBMCs, obtained before TCRalphabeta/CD19-depleted stem cell transplant. CDR3 DNA: TGTGCCATCAGTTCTCGCAGCGGACTAGAGGCCCTCGAGCAGTACTTC. It encodes CAISSRSGLEALEQYF.